The 14 T cell receptor beta chains listed next were all sequenced from one sample in a study of hypomethylating agent response in myelodysplastic syndrome. Here immunoSEQ multiplex PCR was the method, and the copy in TCRdb shows in-frame clones only, minus some. The repertoire holds more than 9,000 clones, with 83% as singletons. This specimen consisted of bone marrow, obtained before or after starting hypomethylating agent treatment for myelodysplastic syndrome (not recorded which). Source of these receptors: a human donor with myelodysplastic syndrome.

The chain joins TRBV5-1 to TRBJ2-1, with TRBD2 identical over 12 bases. Germline V CDR1 and CDR2: SGHRS, YFSETQ. This CDR3 is built from 16 residues. V trimming: 4 bases; J trimming: 2 bases; junction bases outside the gene matches: 4. The CDR3 nucleotides are TGCGCCAGCAGCCCACGGACTAGCGGGGCCTACAATGAGCAGTTCTTC. It encodes CASSPRTSGAYNEQFF. Filled out from reference TRBV5-1 and TRBJ2-1, the complete variable domain reads KAGVTQTPRYLIKTRGQQVTLSCSPISGHRSVSWYQQTPGQGLQFLFEYFSETQRNKGNFPGRFSGRQFSNSRSEMNVSTLELGDSALYLCASSPRTSGAYNEQFFGPGTRLTVL.

V and J are TRBV7-3 and TRBJ1-1; 7 bases fit TRBD1. This CDR3 is 13 amino acids long. Germline assignment: CDR1 SGHTA and CDR2 FQGTGA. The trim removed 4 bases at V and 5 bases at J, leaving 4 bases unmatched. The CDR3 protein is CASSSQGGTEAFF. The CDR3 DNA is TGTGCCAGCAGCTCCCAGGGGGGAACTGAAGCTTTCTTT.

The genes are TRBV18 and TRBJ1-1; D not resolved. Trimming shortened V by 2 bases and J by 1 base, and 14 bases separated the two germline ends. The CDR3 spans 16 residues. The germline gives CDR1 KGHSH, CDR2 LQKENI. The CDR3: CASSPSNQPGNTEAFF. CDR3 coding DNA: TGTGCCAGCTCACCATCGAACCAGCCGGGGAACACTGAAGCTTTCTTT.

The J gene is TRBJ2-4, the V gene TRBV5-1; D gene unclear. The CDR3 has 13 residues. Trimming took 2 bases from V and 2 from J, leaving 5 bases between them. CDR1 and CDR2 (germline): SGHRS, YFSETQ. The CDR3 coding sequence is TGCGCCAGCAGCTTTAATTCCAAAAACATTCAGTACTTC. This translates into CASSFNSKNIQYF.

The table lists this clone with a few counts. CDR3 region: CASQPRGSSNQPQHF. The CDR3, as DNA: TGTGCCTCCCAGCCCCGGGGAAGTAGCAATCAGCCCCAGCATTTT. This sequence joins TRBV6-1 and TRBJ1-5; unclear D gene. The CDR3 length is 15 residues. The ends were cut back, 11 bases at V and 0 bases at J, with 17 bases in the middle. Per germline, CDR1 MNHNS and CDR2 SASEGT.

V is TRBV5-1 and J is TRBJ1-1, with D tentatively TRBD1 (6 bases). Trimming removed 4 bases at V and 7 bases at J, with 17 bases between. CDR1 and CDR2 from the germline V gene are SGHRS and YFSETQ. The CDR3 spans 14 residues. CDR3 region: CASSLGGTTSEAFF. The CDR3, as DNA: TGCGCCAGCAGCCTGGGGGGGACAACTAGTGAAGCTTTCTTT.

The CDR3 here is CASRSTGVLPDTQYF. The CDR3 bases are TGTGCCAGCAGATCCACAGGGGTCCTACCAGATACGCAGTATTTT. This chain connects TRBV5-4 to TRBJ2-3; 7 bases agree with TRBD1. The CDR3 is made up of 15 amino acids. The germline V gene encodes CDR1 SGHNT and CDR2 YYREEE (reference sequence). Germline trimming cut 5 bases from V and 4 bases from J; bases unmatched to any gene: 10.

The CDR3, as DNA: TGCGCCAGCAGCTTGGAGGGTACCGGGGATACGCAGTATTTT. This encodes CASSLEGTGDTQYF. V usage is TRBV5-1 and J usage is TRBJ2-3, with D uncertain. The V gene lost 0 bases and the J gene lost 6 bases, with 11 bases spanning the gap. The CDR3 sequence is 14 residues long. Germline V CDR1 and CDR2: SGHRS, YFSETQ.

The chain uses TRBV5-8 and TRBJ1-1, with D hard to call. Trimming stripped 5 bases from V and 5 bases from J, with 13 bases between. This CDR3 is built from 13 residues. Germline CDR1 SGHTS, CDR2 YDEGEE. This CDR3 is CASRWEYRTEAFF. The CDR3, as DNA: TGTGCCAGCAGATGGGAGTATCGGACTGAAGCTTTCTTT.

The J gene is TRBJ2-2, the V gene TRBV30; TRBD2 aligns across 8 bases. V lost 0 bases, J lost 0 bases, and 3 bases stayed unmatched. Per the germline V gene, CDR1 is GTSNPN and CDR2 is SVGIG (reference sequence). This CDR3 is 16 amino acids long. This CDR3 is CAWSVRGLANTGELFF. Here the CDR3 DNA reads TGTGCCTGGAGTGTCCGGGGACTAGCGAACACCGGGGAGCTGTTTTTT.

The J gene is TRBJ2-7, the V gene TRBV28; D not resolved. CDR3 length: 13 amino acids. Trimming took 2 bases from V and 2 from J, leaving 7 bases between them. The germline gives CDR1 MDHEN, CDR2 SYDVKM. This CDR3 reads CASSLPRAYEQYF. For the CDR3, the DNA is TGTGCCAGCAGTTTACCTAGGGCCTACGAGCAGTACTTC.

The chain uses TRBV6-5 and TRBJ2-1; TRBD2 matches at 9 bases. CDR1 MNHEY and CDR2 SVGAGI come from the germline V gene. This CDR3 spans 16 amino acids. Losses at the gene ends were 0 bases for V and 7 bases for J; bases not matched to a gene: 7. The DNA for the CDR3 is TGTGCCAGCAGTTACTCGGTAGCTAGCGGGATTAATGAGCAGTTCTTC. Translation gives CASSYSVASGINEQFF.

The chain carries TRBV9 and TRBJ2-7; 13 positions agree with TRBD2. The V gene's germline CDR1 is SGDLS and CDR2 YYNGEE. The J segment lost 6 bases and the V segment lost 1 base, leaving 10 bases of the junction unmatched. The CDR3 has 17 residues. CDR3 residues: CASSVTGGTSGAGEQYF. CDR3 nucleotide sequence: TGTGCCAGCAGCGTAACGGGGGGGACTAGCGGGGCGGGCGAGCAGTACTTC.

V usage is TRBV11-2 and J usage is TRBJ2-2; tentative D call: TRBD2 (7 bases). V gave up 5 bases and J gave up 4 bases, with 17 bases separating them. CDR1 and CDR2 from the germline V gene are SGHAT and FQNNGV. The CDR3 runs 16 residues. CDR3 region: CASSRGAIGLTGELFF. The DNA for the CDR3 is TGTGCCAGCAGCCGGGGGGCAATAGGTCTCACCGGGGAGCTGTTTTTT.